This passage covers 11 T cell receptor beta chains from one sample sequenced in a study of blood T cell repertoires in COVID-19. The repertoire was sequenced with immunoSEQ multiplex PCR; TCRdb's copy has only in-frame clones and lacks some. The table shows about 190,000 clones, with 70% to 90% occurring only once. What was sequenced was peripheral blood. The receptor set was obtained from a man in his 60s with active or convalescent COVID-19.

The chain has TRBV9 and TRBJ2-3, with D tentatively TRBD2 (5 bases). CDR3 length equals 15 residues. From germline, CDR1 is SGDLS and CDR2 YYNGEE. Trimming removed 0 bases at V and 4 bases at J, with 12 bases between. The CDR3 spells CASSVASRVADTQYF. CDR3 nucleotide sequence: TGTGCCAGCAGCGTAGCTAGCCGGGTCGCAGATACGCAGTATTTT.

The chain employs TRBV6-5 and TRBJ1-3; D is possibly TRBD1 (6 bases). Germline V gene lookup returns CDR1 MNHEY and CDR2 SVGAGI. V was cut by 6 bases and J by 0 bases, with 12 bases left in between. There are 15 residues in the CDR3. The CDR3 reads CASRGQPNSGNTIYF. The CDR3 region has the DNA TGTGCCAGCAGAGGACAGCCGAACTCTGGAAACACCATATATTTT.

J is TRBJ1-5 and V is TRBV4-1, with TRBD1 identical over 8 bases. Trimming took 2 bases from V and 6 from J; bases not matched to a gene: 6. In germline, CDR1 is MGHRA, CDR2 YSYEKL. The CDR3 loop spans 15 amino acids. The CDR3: CASSQQGAPGQPQHF. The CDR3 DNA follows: TGCGCCAGCAGCCAACAGGGGGCGCCGGGTCAGCCCCAGCATTTT.

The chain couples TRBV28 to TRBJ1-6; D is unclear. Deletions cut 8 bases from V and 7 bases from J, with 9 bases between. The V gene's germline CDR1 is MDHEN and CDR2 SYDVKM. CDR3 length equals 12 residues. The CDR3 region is CASAGSNSPLHF. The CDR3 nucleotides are TGTGCCAGCGCGGGGTCAAATTCACCCCTCCACTTT.

The CDR3 sequence is CASSAPLNNEQFF. The DNA for the CDR3 is TGTGCCAGTAGTGCCCCCCTAAACAATGAGCAGTTCTTC. This rearrangement joins TRBV19 to TRBJ2-1; D is unresolved. V was pared by 5 bases and J by 5 bases, with 10 bases between. This CDR3 spans 13 amino acids. Germline CDR1 and CDR2: LNHDA and SQIVND (reference sequence).

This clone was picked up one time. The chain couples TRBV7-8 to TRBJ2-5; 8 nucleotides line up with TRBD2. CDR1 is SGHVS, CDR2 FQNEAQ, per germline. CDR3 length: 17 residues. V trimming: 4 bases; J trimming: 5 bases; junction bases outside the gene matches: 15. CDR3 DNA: TGTGCCAGCAGCTCCGCGGGGGGCCGCCCTTTATGGGAGACCCAGTACTTC. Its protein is CASSSAGGRPLWETQYF. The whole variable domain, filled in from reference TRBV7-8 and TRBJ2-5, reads GAGVSQSPRYKVAKRGQDVALRCDPISGHVSLFWYQQALGQGPEFLTYFQNEAQLDKSGLPSDRFFAERPEGSVSTLKIQRTQQEDSAVYLCASSSAGGRPLWETQYFGPGTRLLVL.

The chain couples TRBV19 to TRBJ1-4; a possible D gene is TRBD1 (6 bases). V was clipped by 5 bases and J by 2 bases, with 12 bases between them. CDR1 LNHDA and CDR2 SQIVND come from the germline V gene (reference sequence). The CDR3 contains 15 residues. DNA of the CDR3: TGTGCCAGTAGTCGGGGAGGGGGTACTAATGAAAAACTGTTTTTT. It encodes CASSRGGGTNEKLFF.

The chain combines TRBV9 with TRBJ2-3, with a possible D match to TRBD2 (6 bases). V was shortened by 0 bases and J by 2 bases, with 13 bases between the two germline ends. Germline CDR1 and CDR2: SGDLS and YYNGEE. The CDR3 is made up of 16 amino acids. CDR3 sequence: CASSVVGGDYTDTQYF. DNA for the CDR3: TGTGCCAGCAGCGTAGTAGGAGGGGATTACACAGATACGCAGTATTTT.

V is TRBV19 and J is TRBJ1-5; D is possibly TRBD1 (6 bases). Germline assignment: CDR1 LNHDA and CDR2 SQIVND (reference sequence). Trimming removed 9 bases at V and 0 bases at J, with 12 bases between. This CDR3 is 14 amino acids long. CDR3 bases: TGTGCCAGCGGACAGACGAATAGCAATCAGCCCCAGCATTTT. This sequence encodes CASGQTNSNQPQHF.

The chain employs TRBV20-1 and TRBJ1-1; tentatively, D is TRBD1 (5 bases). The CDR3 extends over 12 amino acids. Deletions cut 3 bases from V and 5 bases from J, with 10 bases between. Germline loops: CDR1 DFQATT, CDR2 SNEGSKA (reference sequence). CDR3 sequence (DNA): TGCAGTGCTAGTCAGGGAATGACTGAAGCTTTCTTT. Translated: CSASQGMTEAFF.

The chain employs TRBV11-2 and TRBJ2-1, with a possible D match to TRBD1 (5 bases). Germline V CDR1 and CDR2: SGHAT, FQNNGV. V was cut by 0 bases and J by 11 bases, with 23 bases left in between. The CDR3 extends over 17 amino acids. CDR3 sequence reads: CASSLDLLGLGLNQQFF. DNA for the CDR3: TGTGCCAGCAGCTTAGATCTGTTGGGGCTAGGGCTTAATCAGCAGTTCTTC.